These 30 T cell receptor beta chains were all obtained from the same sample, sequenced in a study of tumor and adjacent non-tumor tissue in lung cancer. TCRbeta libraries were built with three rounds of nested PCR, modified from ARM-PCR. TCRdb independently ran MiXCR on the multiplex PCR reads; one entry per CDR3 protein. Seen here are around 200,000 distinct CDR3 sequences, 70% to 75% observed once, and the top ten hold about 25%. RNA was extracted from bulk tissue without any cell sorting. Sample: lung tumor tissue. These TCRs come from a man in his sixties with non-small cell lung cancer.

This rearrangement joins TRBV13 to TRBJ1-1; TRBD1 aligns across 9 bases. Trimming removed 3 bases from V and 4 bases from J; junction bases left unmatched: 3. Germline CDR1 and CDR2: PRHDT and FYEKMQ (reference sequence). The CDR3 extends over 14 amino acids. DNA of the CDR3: TGTGCCAGCAGCTTGGACAGGGGCAGCACTGAAGCTTTCTTT. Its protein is CASSLDRGSTEAFF.

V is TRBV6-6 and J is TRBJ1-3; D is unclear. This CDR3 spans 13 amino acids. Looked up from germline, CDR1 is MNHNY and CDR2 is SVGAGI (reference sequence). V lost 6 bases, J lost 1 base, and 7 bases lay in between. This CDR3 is CASSLLSGNTIYF. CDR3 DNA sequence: TGTGCCAGCAGCTTGTTATCTGGAAACACCATATATTTT.

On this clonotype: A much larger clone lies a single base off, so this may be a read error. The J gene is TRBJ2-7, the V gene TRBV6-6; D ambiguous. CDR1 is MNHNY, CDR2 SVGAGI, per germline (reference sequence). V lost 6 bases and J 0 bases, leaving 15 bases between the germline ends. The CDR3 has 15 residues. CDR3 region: CASRAQDRASYEQYF. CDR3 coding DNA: TGTGCCAGCAGGGCCCAAGATCGTGCCTCCTACGAGCAGTACTTC.

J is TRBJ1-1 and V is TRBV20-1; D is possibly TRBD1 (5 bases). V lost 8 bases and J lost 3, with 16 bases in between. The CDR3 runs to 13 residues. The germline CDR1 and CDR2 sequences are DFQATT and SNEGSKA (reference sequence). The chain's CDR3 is CSTAWQGYTEAFF. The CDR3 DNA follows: TGCAGTACCGCTTGGCAGGGCTACACTGAAGCTTTCTTT.

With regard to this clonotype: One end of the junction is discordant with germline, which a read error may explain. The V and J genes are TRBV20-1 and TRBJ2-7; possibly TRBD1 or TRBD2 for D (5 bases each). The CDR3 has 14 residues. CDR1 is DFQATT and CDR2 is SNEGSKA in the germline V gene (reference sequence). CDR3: CSAQTGTGFYEEYF. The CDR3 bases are TGCAGTGCTCAAACCGGGACGGGATTCTACGAGGAGTACTTC.

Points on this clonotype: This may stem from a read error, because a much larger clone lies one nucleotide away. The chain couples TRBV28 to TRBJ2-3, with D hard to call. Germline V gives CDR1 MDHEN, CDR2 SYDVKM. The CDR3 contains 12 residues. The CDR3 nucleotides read TGTACCAGCAGTGGGAACGCAGATACGCAGTATTTT. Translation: CTSSGNADTQYF.

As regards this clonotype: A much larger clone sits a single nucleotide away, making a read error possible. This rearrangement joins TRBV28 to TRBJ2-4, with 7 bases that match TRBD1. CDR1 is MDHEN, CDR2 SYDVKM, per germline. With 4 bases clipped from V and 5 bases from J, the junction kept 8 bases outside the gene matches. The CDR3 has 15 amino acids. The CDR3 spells CASSSSWTGENIQYF. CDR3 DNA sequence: TGTGCCAGCAGTTCCTCCTGGACAGGAGAAAACATTCAGTACTTC.

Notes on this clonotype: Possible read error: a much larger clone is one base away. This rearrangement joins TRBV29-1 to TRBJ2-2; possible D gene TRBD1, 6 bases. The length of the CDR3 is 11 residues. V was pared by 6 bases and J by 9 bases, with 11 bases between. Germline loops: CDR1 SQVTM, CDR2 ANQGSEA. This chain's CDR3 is CSVQGSRELFF. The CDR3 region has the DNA TGCAGCGTACAGGGATCCCGGGAGCTGTTTTTT.

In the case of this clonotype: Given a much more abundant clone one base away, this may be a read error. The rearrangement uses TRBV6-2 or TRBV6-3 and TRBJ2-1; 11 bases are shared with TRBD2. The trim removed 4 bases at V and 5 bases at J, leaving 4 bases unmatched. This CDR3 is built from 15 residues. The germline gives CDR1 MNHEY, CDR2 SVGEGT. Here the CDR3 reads CASSSGTSGNNEQFF. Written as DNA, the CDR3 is TGTGCCAGCAGTTCCGGGACTAGCGGCAACAATGAGCAGTTCTTC.

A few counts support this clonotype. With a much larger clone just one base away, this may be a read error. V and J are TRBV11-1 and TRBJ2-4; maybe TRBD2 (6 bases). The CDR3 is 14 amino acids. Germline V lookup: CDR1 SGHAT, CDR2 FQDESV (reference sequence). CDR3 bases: TGTGACAGCAGCTTCCGGGACTTCAAAAACATTCAGTACTTC. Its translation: CDSSFRDFKNIQYF.

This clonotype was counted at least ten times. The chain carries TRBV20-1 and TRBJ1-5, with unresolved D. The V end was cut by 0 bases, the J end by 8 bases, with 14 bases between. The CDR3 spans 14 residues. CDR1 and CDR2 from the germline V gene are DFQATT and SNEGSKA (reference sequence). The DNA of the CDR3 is TGCAGTGCTAGAGATGCCCGGGCAACTGAGCCCCAGCATTTT. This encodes CSARDARATEPQHF.

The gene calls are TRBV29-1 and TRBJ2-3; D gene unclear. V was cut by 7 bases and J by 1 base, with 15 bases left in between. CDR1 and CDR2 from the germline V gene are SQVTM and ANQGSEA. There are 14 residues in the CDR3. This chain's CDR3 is CSACPNAGTDTQYF. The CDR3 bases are TGCAGCGCCTGCCCAAACGCGGGCACAGATACGCAGTATTTT.

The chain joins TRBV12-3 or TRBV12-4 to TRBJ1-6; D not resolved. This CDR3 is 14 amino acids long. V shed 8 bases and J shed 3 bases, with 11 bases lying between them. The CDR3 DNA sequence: TGTGCCAGCGCTCCTCGGGGCTATAATTCACCCCTCCACTTT. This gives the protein CASAPRGYNSPLHF.

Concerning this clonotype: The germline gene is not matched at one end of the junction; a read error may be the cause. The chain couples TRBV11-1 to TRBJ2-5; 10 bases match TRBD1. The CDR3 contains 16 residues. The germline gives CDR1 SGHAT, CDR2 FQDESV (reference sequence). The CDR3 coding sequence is TGTGCCAGCATCTTAGGCGGGACAGGGGTCCGAGAGACCCAGTACTTC. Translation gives CASILGGTGVRETQYF.

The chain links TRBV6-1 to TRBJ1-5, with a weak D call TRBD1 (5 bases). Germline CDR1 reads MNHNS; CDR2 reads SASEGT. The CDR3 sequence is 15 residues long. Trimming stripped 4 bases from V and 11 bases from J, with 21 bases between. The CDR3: CASSGQGGGNKAQHF. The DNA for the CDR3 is TGTGCCAGCAGTGGTCAGGGTGGTGGCAATAAGGCCCAGCATTTT.

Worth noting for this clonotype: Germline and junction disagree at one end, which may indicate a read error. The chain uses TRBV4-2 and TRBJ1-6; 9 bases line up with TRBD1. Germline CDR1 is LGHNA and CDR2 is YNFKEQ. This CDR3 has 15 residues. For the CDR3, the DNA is TGTGCCAGCAGCCAAGTAGGGACAGGGAATTCACACCTCCACTTT. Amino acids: CASSQVGTGNSHLHF.

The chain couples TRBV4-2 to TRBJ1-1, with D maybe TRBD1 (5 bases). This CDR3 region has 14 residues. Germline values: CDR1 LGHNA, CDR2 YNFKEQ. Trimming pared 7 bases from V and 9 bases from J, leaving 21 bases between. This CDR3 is CASNQGREPTKAFF. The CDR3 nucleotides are TGTGCCAGCAACCAGGGACGGGAACCAACTAAAGCTTTCTTT.

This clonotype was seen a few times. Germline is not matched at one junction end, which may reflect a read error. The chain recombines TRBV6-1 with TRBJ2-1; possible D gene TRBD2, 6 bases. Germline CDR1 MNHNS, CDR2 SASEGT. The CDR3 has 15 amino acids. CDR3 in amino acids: CANRQRLVSYNEQFF. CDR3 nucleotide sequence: TGTGCCAACAGACAAAGACTAGTGTCCTACAATGAACAGTTCTTC.

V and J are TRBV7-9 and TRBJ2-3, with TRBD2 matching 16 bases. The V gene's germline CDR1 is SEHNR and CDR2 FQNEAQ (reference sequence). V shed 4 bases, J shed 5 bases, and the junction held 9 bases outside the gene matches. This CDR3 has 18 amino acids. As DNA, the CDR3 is TGTGCCAGCAGCTATCGGGGACTAGCGGGGGGGCAAATAGATACGCAGTATTTT. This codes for CASSYRGLAGGQIDTQYF.

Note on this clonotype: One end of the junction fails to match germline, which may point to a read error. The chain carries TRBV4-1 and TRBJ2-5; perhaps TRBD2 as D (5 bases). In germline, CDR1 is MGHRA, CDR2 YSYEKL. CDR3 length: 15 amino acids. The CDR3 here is CASSHLASAWETHYF. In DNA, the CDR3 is TGCGCCAGCAGTCACTTGGCTTCGGCGTGGGAGACCCATTACTTC.

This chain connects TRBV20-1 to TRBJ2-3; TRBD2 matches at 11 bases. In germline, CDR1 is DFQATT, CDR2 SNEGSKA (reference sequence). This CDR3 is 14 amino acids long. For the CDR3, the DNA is TGCACTGCACCCCTGACTAGCGGGGATGATACGCAGTATTTT. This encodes CTAPLTSGDDTQYF.

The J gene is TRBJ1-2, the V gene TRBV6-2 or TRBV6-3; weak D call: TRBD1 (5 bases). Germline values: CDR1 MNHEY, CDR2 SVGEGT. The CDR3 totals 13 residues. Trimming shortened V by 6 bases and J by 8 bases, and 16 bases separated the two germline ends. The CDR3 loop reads CASRCTGVGGYTF. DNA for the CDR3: TGTGCCAGCAGATGTACAGGAGTTGGCGGCTACACCTTC.

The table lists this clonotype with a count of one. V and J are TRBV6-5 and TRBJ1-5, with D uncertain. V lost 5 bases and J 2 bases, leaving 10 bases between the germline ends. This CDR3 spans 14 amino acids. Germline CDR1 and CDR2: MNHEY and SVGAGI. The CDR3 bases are TGTGCCAGCAGTCTCCGGGGAGGCAATCAGCCCCAGCATTTT. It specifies CASSLRGGNQPQHF.

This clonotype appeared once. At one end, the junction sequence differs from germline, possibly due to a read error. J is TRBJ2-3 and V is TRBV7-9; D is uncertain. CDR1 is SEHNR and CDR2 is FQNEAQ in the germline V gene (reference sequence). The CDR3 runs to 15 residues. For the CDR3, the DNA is TGCGCCAGCAGCTTACGGGCAGCTAGCACAGATACGCAGTATTTT. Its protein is CASSLRAASTDTQYF.

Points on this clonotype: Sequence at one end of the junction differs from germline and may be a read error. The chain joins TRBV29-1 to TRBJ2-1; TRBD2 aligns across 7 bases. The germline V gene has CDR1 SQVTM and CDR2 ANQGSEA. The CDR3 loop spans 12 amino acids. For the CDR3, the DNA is TGCAGTGAATCGCCCAGCGGGAATGAGCAGTTATTC. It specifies CSESPSGNEQLF.

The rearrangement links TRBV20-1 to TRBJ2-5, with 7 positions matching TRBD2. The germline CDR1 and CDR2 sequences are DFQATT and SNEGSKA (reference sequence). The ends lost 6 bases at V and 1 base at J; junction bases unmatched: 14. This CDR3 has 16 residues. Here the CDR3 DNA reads TGCAGTGCGACCGGACTAGAGCCCATCCTCCAAGAGACCCAGTACTTC. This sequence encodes CSATGLEPILQETQYF.

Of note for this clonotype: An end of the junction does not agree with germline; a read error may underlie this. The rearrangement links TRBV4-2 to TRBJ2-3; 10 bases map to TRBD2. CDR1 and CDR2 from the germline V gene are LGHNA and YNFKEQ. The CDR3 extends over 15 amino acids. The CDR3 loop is CVSSPAGTSEDTQYF. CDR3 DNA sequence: TGTGTCAGCAGCCCTGCCGGGACTAGCGAAGATACGCAGTATTTT.

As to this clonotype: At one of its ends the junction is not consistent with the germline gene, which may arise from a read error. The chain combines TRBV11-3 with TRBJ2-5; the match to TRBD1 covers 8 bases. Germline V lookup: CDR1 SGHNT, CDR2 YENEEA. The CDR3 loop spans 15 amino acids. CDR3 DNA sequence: TGTGCAAGCAGCTCTGGACAGGGCAGGTTCGAGTCCCAATACTTC. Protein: CASSSGQGRFESQYF. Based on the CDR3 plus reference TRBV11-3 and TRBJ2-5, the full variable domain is EAGVVQSPRYKIIEKKQPVAFWCNPISGHNTLYWYLQNLGQGPELLIRYENEEAVDDSQLPKDRFSAERLKGVDSTLKIQPAELGDSAVYLCASSSGQGRFESQYFGPGTRLLVL.

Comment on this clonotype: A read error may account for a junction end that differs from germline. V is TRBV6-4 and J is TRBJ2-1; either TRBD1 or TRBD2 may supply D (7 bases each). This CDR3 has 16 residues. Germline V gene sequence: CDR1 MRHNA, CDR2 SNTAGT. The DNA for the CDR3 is TGTGCCAGCTGTGACCATCAGCGGGGACAGCATAATGAGCAGTTCTTC. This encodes CASCDHQRGQHNEQFF.

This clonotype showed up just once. The CDR3 loop is CASSFPGQAKGETQYF. CDR3 DNA sequence: TGTGCCAGCAGCTTCCCCGGACAGGCAAAGGGGGAGACCCAGTACTTC. The J gene is TRBJ2-5, the V gene TRBV5-4; 7 nucleotides agree with TRBD1. Germline CDR1 is SGHNT and CDR2 is YYREEE (reference sequence). The V gene end was trimmed by 2 bases and the J gene end by 5 bases; junction bases not matched to a gene: 12. The CDR3 extends over 16 amino acids.